Sequencing of this T cell receptor beta chain was carried out in a study of blood T cell repertoires in COVID-19. Study-level background: The study drew acute and convalescent COVID-19 samples from the United States, Italy and Spain.

CDR1 and CDR2 (germline): KGHSH, LQKENI. This CDR3 spans 17 amino acids. V lost 0 bases and J lost 1; bases outside the gene matches: 6. Methods used by the authors: For nucleated cells, counts were estimated from reference gene primer amplification. Repertoires were generated with immunoSEQ multiplex PCR, while TCRdb's copy carries only in-frame clones and drops some. V, J and clone size are those of that table, while D and trimming were read from the DNA. Here the sample spans 200,000 to 300,000 clones, roughly 80% being singletons. J is TRBJ2-4 and V is TRBV18, with TRBD2 matching over 7 bases. The sample taken for sequencing was peripheral blood. The TCR sequence derives from a woman at least 80 years old with COVID-19, enrolled during active disease. CDR3 region: CASSPPRAGEAKNIQYF. The CDR3 region has the DNA TGTGCCAGCTCACCACCGAGGGCGGGGGAGGCCAAAAACATTCAGTACTTC.